This TCR beta chain was obtained from a study of identical twins. TCRdb recomputed calls from the 5' RACE reads with MiXCR, one row per CDR3 protein. This sample has about 450,000 distinct CDR3 sequences, with less than 20% found just once. CDR3 length: 15 amino acids. The V and J ends lost 2 bases and 4 bases, in that order; junction bases with no gene match: 6. The sample consisted of naive T cells sorted from blood. The V call is TRBV12-3 or TRBV12-4, the J call TRBJ2-7, with 9 bases that match TRBD2. The sequence was obtained from a man aged 45-60 years in good health. DNA for the CDR3: TGTGCCAGCAGTTTATTCAAGCGGGGGGCATACGAGCAGTACTTC. Amino acid sequence: CASSLFKRGAYEQYF.